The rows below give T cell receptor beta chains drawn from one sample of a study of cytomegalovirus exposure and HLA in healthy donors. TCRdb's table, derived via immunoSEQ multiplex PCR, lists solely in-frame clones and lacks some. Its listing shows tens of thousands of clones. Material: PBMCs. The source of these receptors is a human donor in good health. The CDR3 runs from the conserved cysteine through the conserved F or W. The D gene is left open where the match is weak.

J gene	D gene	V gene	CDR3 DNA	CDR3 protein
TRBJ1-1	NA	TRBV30	TGTGCCTGGACCCTTTGGGGGAGGACCACTGAAGCTTTCTTT	CAWTLWGRTTEAFF
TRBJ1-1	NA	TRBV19	TGTGCCAGTACTTCGACAGGTACTCAGAACACTGAAGCTTTCTTT	CASTSTGTQNTEAFF
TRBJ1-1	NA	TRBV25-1	TGTGCCAGCAGTGGAGGGACATTGAACACTGAAGCTTTCTTT	CASSGGTLNTEAFF
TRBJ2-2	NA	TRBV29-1	TGCAGCGCCTCCCAGGGGAACACCGGGGAGCTGTTTTTT	CSASQGNTGELFF
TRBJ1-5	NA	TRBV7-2	TGTGCCAGCAGCTTAGGTAACAGGGCCGATCAGCCCCAGCATTTT	CASSLGNRADQPQHF
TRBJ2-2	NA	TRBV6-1	TGTGCCAGCAGTGAAATAGGGCAGGGGGGCACCGGGGAGCTGTTTTTT	CASSEIGQGGTGELFF
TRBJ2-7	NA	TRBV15	TGTGCCACAAGCGACAGCTACGAGCAGTACTTC	CATSDSYEQYF
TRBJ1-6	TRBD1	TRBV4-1	TGCGCCAGCAGCCAAGGACAGGGGAGATCACCCCTACACTTT	CASSQGQGRSPLHF
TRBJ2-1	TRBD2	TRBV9	TGTGCCAGCAGCGCTTCCCTCACTAGCGGAATCTACAATGAGCAGTTCTTC	CASSASLTSGIYNEQFF
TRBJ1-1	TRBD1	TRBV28	TGTGCCAGCGGGACGGACAGGGGGCGTCGAAACACTGAAGCTTTCTTT	CASGTDRGRRNTEAFF
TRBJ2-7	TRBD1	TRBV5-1	TGCGCCAGCAGCTTGGCCGGTGGACAGGGGGTCGCCTACGAGCAGTACTTC	CASSLAGGQGVAYEQYF
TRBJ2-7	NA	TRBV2	TGTGCCAGCAGTTTAAGGCCCATGACAGGTAACGTCTACGAGCAGTACTTC	CASSLRPMTGNVYEQYF
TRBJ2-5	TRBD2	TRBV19	TGTGCCAGTAGTATAGAGGCGGGGAGGGCCCAGTACTTC	CASSIEAGRAQYF
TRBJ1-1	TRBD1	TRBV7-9	TGTGCCAGCAGCGGACGACAGGGATGGAACACTGAAGCTTTCTTT	CASSGRQGWNTEAFF
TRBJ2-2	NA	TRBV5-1	TGCGCCAGCAGCTTGACGGACTACACCGGGGAGCTGTTTTTT	CASSLTDYTGELFF
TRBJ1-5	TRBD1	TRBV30	TGTGCCTGGGCTAGACAGGGTCACCAGCCCCAGCATTTT	CAWARQGHQPQHF
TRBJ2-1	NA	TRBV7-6	TGTGCCAGCAGCCCCCTACCACTTAGCAATGAGCAGTTCTTC	CASSPLPLSNEQFF
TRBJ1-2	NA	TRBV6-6	TGTGCCAGCAGTTACGTGACAGGCGATGGCTACACCTTC	CASSYVTGDGYTF
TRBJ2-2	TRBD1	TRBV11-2	TGTGCCAGCAGCTATCCCCGGGACAGCGATATACTAAACACCGGGGAGCTGTTTTTT	CASSYPRDSDILNTGELFF
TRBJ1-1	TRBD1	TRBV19	TGTGCCAGTACCCCATCCCCCGGACAGGCACCGACGAACACTGAAGATTTCTTT	CASTPSPGQAPTNTEDFF
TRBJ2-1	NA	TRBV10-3	TGTGCCATCAGTGAGAGGTCAGCGATGAGTAACAATGAGCAGTTCTTC	CAISERSAMSNNEQFF
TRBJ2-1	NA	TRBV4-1	TGCGCCAGCAGCCAAGATCAGGTCCAGGGCCTCTACAATGAGCAGTTCTTC	CASSQDQVQGLYNEQFF
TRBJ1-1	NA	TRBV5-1	TGCGCCAGCAGCTTGCTCCTAACCGTTGAAGCTTTCTTT	CASSLLLTVEAFF
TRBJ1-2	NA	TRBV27	TGTGCCAGCGGCCACCGAAACTATGGCTACACCTTC	CASGHRNYGYTF
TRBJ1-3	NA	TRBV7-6	TGTGCCAGCAGCTCAGGCACACTCTCTGGAAACACCATATATTTT	CASSSGTLSGNTIYF
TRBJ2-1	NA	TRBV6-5	TGTGCCAGCACCCCGGGATTACAAGTCAATGAGCAGTTCTTC	CASTPGLQVNEQFF
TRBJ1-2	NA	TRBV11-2	TGTGCCAGCAGCTTACGGGGGGAGGGTGGCTACACCTTC	CASSLRGEGGYTF
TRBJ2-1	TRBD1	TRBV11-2	TGTGCCAGCAGCTGGATCAGGGGGCAAGATGAGCAGTTCTTC	CASSWIRGQDEQFF
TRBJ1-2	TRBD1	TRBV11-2	TGTGCCAGCAGCTTAGATATACAGGGGGACTATGGCTACACCTTC	CASSLDIQGDYGYTF
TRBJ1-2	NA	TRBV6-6	TGTGCCAGCAGACGCGACCCAGGGTATGGCTACACCTTC	CASRRDPGYGYTF
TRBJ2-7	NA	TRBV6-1	TGTGCCAGCAGTGAAGGGACAGACCTCGCCTACGAGCAGTACTTC	CASSEGTDLAYEQYF
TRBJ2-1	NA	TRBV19	TGTGCCAGTAGTACCGGGGATTACAATGAGCAGTTCTTC	CASSTGDYNEQFF
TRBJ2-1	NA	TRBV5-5	TGTGCCAGCAGCTTGGAACAGAATTCCGACAATGAGCAGTTCTTC	CASSLEQNSDNEQFF
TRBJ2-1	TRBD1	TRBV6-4	TGTGCCAGCAGTGACTCATCGGGACAGATCAATGAGCAGTTCTTC	CASSDSSGQINEQFF
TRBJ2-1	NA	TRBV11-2	TGTGCCAGCAGCTTCCGGGGGGACAATTCGTACAATGAGCAGTTCTTC	CASSFRGDNSYNEQFF
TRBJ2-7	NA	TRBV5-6	TGTGCCAGCAGTTTCAGGGAGGACTGGGACGAGCAGTACTTC	CASSFREDWDEQYF
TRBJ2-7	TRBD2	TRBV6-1	TGTGCCAGCAGTGGGGTGGGAGGGGTCGAGCAGTACTTC	CASSGVGGVEQYF
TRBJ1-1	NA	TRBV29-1	TGCAGCGCCAGGGCGACGGGTCACACTGAAGATTTCTTT	CSARATGHTEDFF
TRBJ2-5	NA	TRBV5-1	TGCGCCAGCAGCGCAGACCCCGGGGACCAAGAGACCCAGTACTTC	CASSADPGDQETQYF
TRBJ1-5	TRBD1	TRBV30	TGTGCCTGGAGTGTAACTGGACAGGGCCATCAGCCCCAGCATTTT	CAWSVTGQGHQPQHF
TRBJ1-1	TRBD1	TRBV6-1	TGTGCCAGCAGTACCCACAGGGGGCGCACTGAAGCTTTCTTT	CASSTHRGRTEAFF
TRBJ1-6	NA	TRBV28	TGTGCCAGCTGCTCCCCTGGGGACTCCCCCACGGATTCACCCCTCCACTTT	CASCSPGDSPTDSPLHF
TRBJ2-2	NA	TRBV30	TGTGCCTGGAGTGCCAGGTCTGGCGGGGAGCTGTTTTTT	CAWSARSGGELFF
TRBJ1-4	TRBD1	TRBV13	TGTGCCAGCAGTCAGGGACAGGATGAAAAACTGTTTTTT	CASSQGQDEKLFF
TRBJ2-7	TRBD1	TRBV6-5	TGTGCCAGCAGTCCATCCGGGACAGACTACGAGCAGTACTTC	CASSPSGTDYEQYF
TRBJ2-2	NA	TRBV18	TGTGCCAGCTCACCAAGTGCCAGACTCGTCGACGGGGAGCTGTTTTTT	CASSPSARLVDGELFF